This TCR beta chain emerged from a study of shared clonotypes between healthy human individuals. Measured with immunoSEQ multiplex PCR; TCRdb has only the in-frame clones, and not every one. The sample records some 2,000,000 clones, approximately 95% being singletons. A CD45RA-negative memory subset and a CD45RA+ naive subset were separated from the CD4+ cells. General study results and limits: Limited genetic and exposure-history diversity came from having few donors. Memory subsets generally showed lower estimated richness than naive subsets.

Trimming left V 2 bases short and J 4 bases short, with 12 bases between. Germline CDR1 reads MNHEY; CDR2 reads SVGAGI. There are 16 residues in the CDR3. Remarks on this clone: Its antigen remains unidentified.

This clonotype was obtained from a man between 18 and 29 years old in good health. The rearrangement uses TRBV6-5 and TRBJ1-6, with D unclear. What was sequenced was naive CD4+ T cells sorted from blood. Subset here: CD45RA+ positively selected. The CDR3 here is CASSYRADSYNSPLHF. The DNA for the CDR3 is TGTGCCAGCAGTTACCGGGCAGACTCATATAATTCACCCCTCCACTTT.